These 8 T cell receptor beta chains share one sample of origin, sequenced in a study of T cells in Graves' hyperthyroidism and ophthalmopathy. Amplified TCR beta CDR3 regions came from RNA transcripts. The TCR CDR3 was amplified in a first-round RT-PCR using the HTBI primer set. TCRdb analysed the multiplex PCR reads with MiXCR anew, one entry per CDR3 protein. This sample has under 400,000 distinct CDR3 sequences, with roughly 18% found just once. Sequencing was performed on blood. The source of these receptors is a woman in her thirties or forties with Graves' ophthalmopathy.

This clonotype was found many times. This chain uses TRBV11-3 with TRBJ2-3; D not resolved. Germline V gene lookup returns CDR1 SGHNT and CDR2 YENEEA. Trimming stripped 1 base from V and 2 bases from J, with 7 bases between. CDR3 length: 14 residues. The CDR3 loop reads CASSLGGATDTQYF. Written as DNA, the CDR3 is TGTGCCAGCAGCTTAGGCGGAGCCACAGATACGCAGTATTTT.

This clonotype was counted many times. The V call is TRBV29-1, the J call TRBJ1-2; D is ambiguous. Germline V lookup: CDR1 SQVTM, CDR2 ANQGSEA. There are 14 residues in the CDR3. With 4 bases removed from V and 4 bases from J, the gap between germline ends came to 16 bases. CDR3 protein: CSVALDVGAYGYTF. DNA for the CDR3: TGCAGCGTTGCGTTGGACGTCGGAGCCTATGGCTACACCTTC.

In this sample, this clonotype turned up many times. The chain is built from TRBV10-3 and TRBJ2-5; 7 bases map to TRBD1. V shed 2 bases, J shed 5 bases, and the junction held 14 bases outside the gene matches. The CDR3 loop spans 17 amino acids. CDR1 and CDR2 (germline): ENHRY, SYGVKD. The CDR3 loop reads CAISETFRGSGGETQYF. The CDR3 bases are TGTGCCATCAGTGAGACTTTCAGGGGGTCCGGCGGGGAGACCCAGTACTTC.

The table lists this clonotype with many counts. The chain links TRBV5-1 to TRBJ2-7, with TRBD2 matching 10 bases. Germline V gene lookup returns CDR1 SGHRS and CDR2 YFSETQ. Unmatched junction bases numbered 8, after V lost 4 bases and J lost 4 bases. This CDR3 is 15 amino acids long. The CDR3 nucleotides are TGCGCCAGCAGCCCCCTAGCGGGAGCAGGTTACGAGCAGTACTTC. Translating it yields CASSPLAGAGYEQYF.

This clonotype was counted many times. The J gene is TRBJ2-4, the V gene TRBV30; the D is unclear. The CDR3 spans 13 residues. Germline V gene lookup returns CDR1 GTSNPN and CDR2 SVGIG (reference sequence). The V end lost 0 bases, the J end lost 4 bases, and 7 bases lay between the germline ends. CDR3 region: CAWSVGQKNIQYF. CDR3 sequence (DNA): TGTGCCTGGAGTGTAGGCCAGAAAAACATTCAGTACTTC.

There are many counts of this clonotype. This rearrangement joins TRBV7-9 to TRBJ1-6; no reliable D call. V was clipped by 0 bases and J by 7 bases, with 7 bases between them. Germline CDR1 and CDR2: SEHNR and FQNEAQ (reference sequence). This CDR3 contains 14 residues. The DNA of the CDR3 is TGTGCCAGCAGCTTAGCGTTTCCAAATTCACCCCTCCACTTT. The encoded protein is CASSLAFPNSPLHF.

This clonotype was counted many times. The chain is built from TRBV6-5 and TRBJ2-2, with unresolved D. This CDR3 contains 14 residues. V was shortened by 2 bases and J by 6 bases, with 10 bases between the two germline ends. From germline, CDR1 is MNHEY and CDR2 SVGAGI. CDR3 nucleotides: TGTGCCAGCAGTTACCTGCGGAGCGCCGGGGAGCTGTTTTTT. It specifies CASSYLRSAGELFF.

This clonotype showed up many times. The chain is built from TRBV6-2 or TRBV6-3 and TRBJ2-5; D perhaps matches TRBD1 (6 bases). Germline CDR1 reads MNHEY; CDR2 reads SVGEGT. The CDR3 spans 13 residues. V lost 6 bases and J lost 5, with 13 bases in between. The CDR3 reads CASRKTGRETQYF. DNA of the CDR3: TGTGCCAGCAGGAAGACAGGCCGGGAGACCCAGTACTTC.